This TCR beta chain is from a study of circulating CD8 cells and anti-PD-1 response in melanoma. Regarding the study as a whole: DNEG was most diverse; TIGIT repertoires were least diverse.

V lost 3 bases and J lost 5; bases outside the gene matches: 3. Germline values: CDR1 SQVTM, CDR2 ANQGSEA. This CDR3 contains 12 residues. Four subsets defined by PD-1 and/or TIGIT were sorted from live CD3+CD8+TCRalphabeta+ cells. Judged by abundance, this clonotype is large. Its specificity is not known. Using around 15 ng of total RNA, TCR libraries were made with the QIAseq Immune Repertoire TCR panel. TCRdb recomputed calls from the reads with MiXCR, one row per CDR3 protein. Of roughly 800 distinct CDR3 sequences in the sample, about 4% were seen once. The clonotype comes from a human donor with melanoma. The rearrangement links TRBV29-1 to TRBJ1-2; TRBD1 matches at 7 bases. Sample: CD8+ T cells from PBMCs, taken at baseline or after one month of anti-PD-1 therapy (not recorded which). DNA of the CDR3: TGCAGCGTTGACAACAGGGGATATGGCTACACCTTC. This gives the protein CSVDNRGYGYTF.